This entry lists 16 T cell receptor beta chains sequenced from one sample in a study of blood T cells in healthy people across ages. PCR was performed a second time for about 6 to 12 cycles using a sample-barcoded 5' primer and a J-beta primer mix. TCRdb used MiXCR to reprocess the 5' RACE reads, holding one entry per CDR3 protein. The data show fewer than 650,000 distinct CDR3 sequences, 27% seen once. The same sample was also studied in work on T cells of mothers and their children.

Sequencing was carried out using blood. These receptors were obtained from a boy aged 2 to 9 in good health.

This clonotype was detected ten times or more. In DNA, the CDR3 is TGTGCCAGCAGTTTGAAGACTAGCGGGATCTACGAGCAGTACTTC. It codes for CASSLKTSGIYEQYF. This chain links TRBV28 with TRBJ2-7, with TRBD2 matching 11 bases. This CDR3 has 15 amino acids. The ends lost 3 bases at V and 3 bases at J; junction bases unmatched: 4. The germline V gene has CDR1 MDHEN and CDR2 SYDVKM.

This clonotype was found a few times. The CDR3 sequence is CASSWGRPGQGSRTEAFF. DNA of the CDR3: TGTGCCAGCAGTTGGGGGAGACCGGGACAGGGGAGTAGGACTGAAGCTTTCTTT. V usage is TRBV6-5 and J usage is TRBJ1-1; 10 nucleotides line up with TRBD1. J gave up 5 bases and V 4 bases, and 16 bases lay outside the gene matches. The CDR3 is 18 residues long. From germline, CDR1 is MNHEY and CDR2 SVGAGI.

The V call is TRBV6-5, the J call TRBJ2-3; no clear D gene. The CDR3 contains 13 residues. Trimming removed 2 bases from V and 2 bases from J, with 5 bases in between. CDR1 and CDR2 (germline): MNHEY, SVGAGI. The CDR3 spells CASSYTITDTQYF. The DNA for the CDR3 is TGTGCCAGCAGTTACACAATCACAGATACGCAGTATTTT.

The V gene is TRBV25-1, the J gene TRBJ2-1, with 10 bases aligning to TRBD2. The ends lost 8 bases at V and 7 bases at J; junction bases unmatched: 11. The CDR3 length is 15 residues. Per the germline V gene, CDR1 is MGHDK and CDR2 is SYGVNS. In nucleotides, the CDR3 is TGTGCCAGCCGCTTTAGCAGCGGGGGGGCTAATGAGCAGTTCTTC. It yields the protein CASRFSSGGANEQFF.

The chain uses TRBV6-2 or TRBV6-3 and TRBJ1-5; TRBD1 matches at 7 bases. Germline trimming cut 8 bases from V and 7 bases from J; bases unmatched to any gene: 14. The CDR3 runs 15 residues. Per the germline V gene, CDR1 is MNHEY and CDR2 is SVGEGT. CDR3 in DNA: TGTGCCAGCGGACCAACAGGGGTTAACATCCAGCCCCAGCATTTT. This encodes CASGPTGVNIQPQHF.

This clonotype was detected many times. This chain joins TRBV15 and TRBJ2-3; tentative D call: TRBD2 (6 bases). The germline V gene has CDR1 LNHNV and CDR2 YYDKDF (reference sequence). The CDR3 runs to 13 residues. V lost 0 bases to trimming and J lost 8 bases, with 9 bases between them. The CDR3 loop is CATSRDRRGTQYF. The DNA for the CDR3 is TGTGCCACCAGCAGAGATCGGCGGGGTACGCAGTATTTT.

This clonotype was observed a handful of times. The chain recombines TRBV9 with TRBJ2-2, with D maybe TRBD2 (6 bases). CDR1 is SGDLS, CDR2 YYNGEE, per germline. CDR3 length: 12 residues. With 3 bases removed from V and 9 bases from J, the gap between germline ends came to 9 bases. Written as DNA, the CDR3 is TGTGCCAGCAGCGGCCGGGACTGGGAGCTGTTTTTT. Translated, it gives CASSGRDWELFF.

This clonotype is a singleton in its sample. The chain employs TRBV10-3 and TRBJ2-1, with 9 bases identical to TRBD2. This CDR3 is 13 amino acids long. After removal of 4 bases from V and 9 bases from J, the junction contained 4 bases not matched to a gene. Per the germline V gene, CDR1 is ENHRY and CDR2 is SYGVKD. CDR3 in DNA: TGTGCCATCAGTGGGGGACTAGCCGGTGAGCAGTTCTTC. Translated, it gives CAISGGLAGEQFF.

The chain has TRBV12-3 or TRBV12-4 and TRBJ2-3; D is perhaps TRBD1 (6 bases). This CDR3 region has 16 residues. V lost 2 bases and J 2 bases, leaving 14 bases between the germline ends. CDR3 sequence reads: CASSLSGRGSTDTQYF. The DNA for the CDR3 is TGTGCCAGCAGTTTAAGCGGTAGGGGGTCCACAGATACGCAGTATTTT.

This chain uses TRBV5-1 with TRBJ2-1, with 13 nucleotides matching TRBD2. This CDR3 is built from 18 residues. Trimming at V came to 4 bases and at J to 1 base, leaving 8 bases not matched to a gene. The V gene's germline CDR1 is SGHRS and CDR2 YFSETQ. The CDR3 nucleotides read TGCGCCAGCAGCCCCCCAGGGACTAGCGGGGTATCCTACAATGAGCAGTTCTTC. This encodes CASSPPGTSGVSYNEQFF. The full variable domain, with the rest looked up from reference TRBV5-1 and TRBJ2-1, is KAGVTQTPRYLIKTRGQQVTLSCSPISGHRSVSWYQQTPGQGLQFLFEYFSETQRNKGNFPGRFSGRQFSNSRSEMNVSTLELGDSALYLCASSPPGTSGVSYNEQFFGPGTRLTVL.

The rearrangement uses TRBV12-3 or TRBV12-4 and TRBJ1-2; 8 nucleotides agree with TRBD1. This CDR3 is built from 13 residues. The V segment lost 4 bases and the J segment 8 bases; nucleotides outside the gene matches: 6. The CDR3 sequence: CASSSGGARGYTF. The CDR3 nucleotides read TGTGCCAGCAGTTCAGGGGGCGCTCGGGGCTACACCTTC.

The table lists this clonotype with a few counts. The V and J genes are TRBV5-1 and TRBJ2-5; 15 bases are shared with TRBD2. The J call may be mistaken, given a closer DNA end match to TRBJ2-7. The CDR3 length is 19 residues. Per the germline V gene, CDR1 is SGHRS and CDR2 is YFSETQ. The CDR3 spells CASSLGWTSGRATSYEQYF. CDR3 DNA: TGCGCCAGCAGCTTGGGGTGGACTAGCGGGAGGGCCACCTCCTACGAGCAGTACTTC.

Only a few counts were recorded for this clonotype. V and J are TRBV10-3 and TRBJ2-7; 7 positions match TRBD2. J gave up 6 bases and V 0 bases, and 2 bases lay outside the gene matches. The CDR3 is 13 residues long. Germline-derived CDR1 and CDR2 are ENHRY and SYGVKD. The CDR3 reads CAISESLAPEQYF. The CDR3 region has the DNA TGTGCCATCAGTGAGTCACTAGCGCCCGAGCAGTACTTC.

This chain links TRBV27 with TRBJ1-2; D uncertain. Trimming left V 3 bases short and J 2 bases short, with 7 bases between. In germline, CDR1 is MNHEY, CDR2 SMNVEV (reference sequence). The CDR3 consists of 13 residues. CDR3 DNA sequence: TGTGCCAGCAGTTTTTCAGAGAACTATGGCTACACCTTC. Amino acid sequence: CASSFSENYGYTF.

V is TRBV5-1 and J is TRBJ2-2, with TRBD2 identical over 7 bases. V trimming: 2 bases; J trimming: 3 bases; junction bases outside the gene matches: 10. CDR3 length: 17 amino acids. Germline CDR1 reads SGHRS; CDR2 reads YFSETQ. In DNA, the CDR3 is TGCGCCAGCAGCTTCGTCCCCAGCGGGGAGGACACCGGGGAGCTGTTTTTT. It is translated as CASSFVPSGEDTGELFF. The entire variable domain, with the rest obtained from reference TRBV5-1 and TRBJ2-2, is as follows: KAGVTQTPRYLIKTRGQQVTLSCSPISGHRSVSWYQQTPGQGLQFLFEYFSETQRNKGNFPGRFSGRQFSNSRSEMNVSTLELGDSALYLCASSFVPSGEDTGELFFGEGSRLTVL.

The chain links TRBV20-1 to TRBJ2-6, with 8 nucleotides matching TRBD1. With V trimmed by 6 bases and J by 6 bases, 13 bases remained unmatched. Germline CDR1 is DFQATT and CDR2 is SNEGSKA (reference sequence). The CDR3 spans 16 residues. This CDR3 reads CSALGQGHKEANVLTF. The DNA for the CDR3 is TGCAGTGCCCTTGGACAGGGTCATAAGGAGGCCAACGTCCTGACTTTC.